The T cell receptor (beta chain) under discussion was sequenced for a study of blood T cell repertoires in COVID-19. Study-level information: COVID-19 samples, acute and convalescent, were from the United States, Italy and Spain. The analysed material was cDNA or gDNA that came from T cells, B-cell-depleted T cells, or PBMCs.

In regard to this clone: The junction shows a germline mismatch at one end, possibly a read error.

In the source study's methods: Scientists estimated how many nucleated cells there were by amplifying reference gene primers. Profiled with immunoSEQ multiplex PCR; TCRdb holds only in-frame clones, not every one. V and J calls and clone size come straight from that table; D and trimming were deduced from the DNA. The profile shows around 700,000 clones, 85% to 90% of them singletons. Germline V lookup: CDR1 SGHTA, CDR2 FQGNSA. CDR3 size: 15 residues. The sample comprised peripheral blood. The receptor's source is a woman between 18 and 30 years old with acute or convalescent COVID-19. This chain joins TRBV7-2 and TRBJ1-2; 10 bases match TRBD1. CDR3 loop: CASSSPGQGNSGYTF. The CDR3 nucleotides read TGTGCCAGCAGCTCGCCGGGACAGGGGAACTCTGGCTACACCTTC.